This passage covers 5 T cell receptor beta chains from one sample sequenced in a study of blood T cell repertoires in COVID-19. Data came from immunoSEQ multiplex PCR; TCRdb stores just in-frame clones and leaves some out. The sample lists over 300,000 clones; 75% to 85% were seen once. The source material was peripheral blood. All receptors derive from a human donor in a cohort sampled during active COVID-19.

J is TRBJ1-2 and V is TRBV27; D might be TRBD1 (5 bases). The V end lost 4 bases, the J end lost 4 bases, and 13 bases lay between the germline ends. This CDR3 spans 14 amino acids. Germline lookup yields CDR1 MNHEY and CDR2 SMNVEV (reference sequence). In DNA, the CDR3 is TGTGCCAGCAGTTCCGTGGGACTGAGCTATGGCTACACCTTC. This sequence encodes CASSSVGLSYGYTF.

The V and J genes are TRBV5-1 and TRBJ2-3; D is undetermined. Germline assignment: CDR1 SGHRS and CDR2 YFSETQ. The CDR3 contains 19 residues. V lost 0 bases to trimming and J lost 2 bases, with 22 bases between them. In DNA form, the CDR3 reads TGCGCCAGCAGCTTGGGGGCGCAGGCCCGTATGAGAGTCACAGATACGCAGTATTTT. This gives the protein CASSLGAQARMRVTDTQYF.

The chain uses TRBV19 and TRBJ1-3; unclear D gene. This CDR3 region has 12 residues. Germline V gene sequence: CDR1 LNHDA, CDR2 SQIVND (reference sequence). The germline V and J ends were trimmed by 10 bases and 8 bases, with 15 bases remaining between them. CDR3 DNA sequence: TGTGCCACCGTGGGAGATACGGACACCATATATTTT. As protein: CATVGDTDTIYF.

The chain recombines TRBV30 with TRBJ1-1; no clear D gene. The CDR3 loop spans 13 amino acids. Germline V gene lookup returns CDR1 GTSNPN and CDR2 SVGIG (reference sequence). Trimming cost V 0 bases and J 7 bases, with 12 bases left between them. CDR3 bases: TGTGCCTGGAGTGTTTCCCGGGTAGGTGAAGCTTTCTTT. Residues: CAWSVSRVGEAFF.

This clone turned up a few times. This chain connects TRBV5-6 to TRBJ2-2; 7 bases align to TRBD2. This CDR3 has 16 residues. Germline V gene data show CDR1 as SGHDT and CDR2 as YYEEEE. Trimming took 5 bases from V and 5 from J; bases not matched to a gene: 12. The CDR3 nucleotides read TGTGCCAGCAGTCCGAATGGCGGGGAGGGGACCGGGGAGCTGTTTTTT. Protein: CASSPNGGEGTGELFF. Full variable domain (outside the CDR3, taken from reference TRBV5-6 and TRBJ2-2): DAGVTQSPTHLIKTRGQQVTLRCSPKSGHDTVSWYQQALGQGPQFIFQYYEEEERQRGNFPDRFSGHQFPNYSSELNVNALLLGDSALYLCASSPNGGEGTGELFFGEGSRLTVL.